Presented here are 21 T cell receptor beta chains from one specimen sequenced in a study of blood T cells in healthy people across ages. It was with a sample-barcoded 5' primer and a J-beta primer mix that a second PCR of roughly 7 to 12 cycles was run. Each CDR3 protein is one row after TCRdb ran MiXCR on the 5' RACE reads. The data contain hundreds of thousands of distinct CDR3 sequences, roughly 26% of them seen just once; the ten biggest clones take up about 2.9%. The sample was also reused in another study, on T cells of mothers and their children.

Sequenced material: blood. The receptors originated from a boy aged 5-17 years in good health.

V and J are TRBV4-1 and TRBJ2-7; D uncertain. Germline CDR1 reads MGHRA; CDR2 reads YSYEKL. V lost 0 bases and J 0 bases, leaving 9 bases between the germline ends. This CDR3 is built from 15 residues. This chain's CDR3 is CASSQDLPSSYEQYF. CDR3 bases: TGCGCCAGCAGCCAAGATCTGCCGAGCTCCTACGAGCAGTACTTC.

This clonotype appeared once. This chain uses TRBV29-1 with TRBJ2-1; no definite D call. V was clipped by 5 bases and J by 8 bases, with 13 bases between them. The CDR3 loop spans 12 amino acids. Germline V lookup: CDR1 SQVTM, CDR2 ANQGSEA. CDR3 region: CSVNVAWDEQFF. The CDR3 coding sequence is TGCAGCGTTAACGTAGCTTGGGATGAGCAGTTCTTC.

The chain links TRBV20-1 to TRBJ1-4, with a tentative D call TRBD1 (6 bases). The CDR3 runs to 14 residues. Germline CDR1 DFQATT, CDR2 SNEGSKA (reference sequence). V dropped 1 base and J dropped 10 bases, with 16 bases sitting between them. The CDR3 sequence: CSARAPGAGGKLFF. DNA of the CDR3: TGCAGTGCTAGAGCCCCAGGGGCAGGAGGAAAACTGTTTTTT.

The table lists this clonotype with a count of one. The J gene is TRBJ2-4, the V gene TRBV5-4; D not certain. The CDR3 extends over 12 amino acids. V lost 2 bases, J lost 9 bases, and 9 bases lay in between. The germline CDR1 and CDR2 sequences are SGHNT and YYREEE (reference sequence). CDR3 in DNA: TGTGCCAGCAGCTTAGGTTTGGGCATTCAGTACTTC. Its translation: CASSLGLGIQYF.

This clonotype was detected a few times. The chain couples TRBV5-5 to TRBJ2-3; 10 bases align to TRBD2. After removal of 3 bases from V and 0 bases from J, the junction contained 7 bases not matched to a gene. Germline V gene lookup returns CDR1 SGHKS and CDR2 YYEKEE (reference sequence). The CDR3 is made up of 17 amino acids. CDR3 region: CASSYLAGALSTDTQYF. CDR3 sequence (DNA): TGTGCCAGCAGCTATCTAGCGGGGGCCCTTAGCACAGATACGCAGTATTTT.

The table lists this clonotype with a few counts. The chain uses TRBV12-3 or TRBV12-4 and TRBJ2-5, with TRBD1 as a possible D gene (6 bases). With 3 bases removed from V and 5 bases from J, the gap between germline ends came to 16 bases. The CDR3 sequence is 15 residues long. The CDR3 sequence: CASSFPRGGGETQYF. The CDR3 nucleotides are TGTGCCAGCAGTTTCCCCCGTGGGGGCGGGGAGACCCAGTACTTC.

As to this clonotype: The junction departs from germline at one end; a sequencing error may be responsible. The CDR3, as DNA: TGTGCCATCAGTGCGGGACTAGCGGGGGACTCCTACGAGCGGTACTTC. It translates to CAISAGLAGDSYERYF. The chain recombines TRBV10-3 with TRBJ2-7; 14 bases match TRBD2. CDR1 ENHRY and CDR2 SYGVKD come from the germline V gene. The CDR3 length is 16 residues.

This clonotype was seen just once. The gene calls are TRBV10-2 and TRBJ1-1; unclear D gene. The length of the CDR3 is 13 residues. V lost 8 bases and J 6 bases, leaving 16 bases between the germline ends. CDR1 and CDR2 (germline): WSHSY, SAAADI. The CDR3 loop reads CASAELGLPEAFF. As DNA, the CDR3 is TGCGCCAGCGCGGAGCTAGGGCTCCCTGAAGCTTTCTTT.

The CDR3 region is CSARSRPGPYEQYF. Written as DNA, the CDR3 is TGCAGTGCTAGATCCAGACCGGGCCCCTACGAGCAGTACTTC. This chain joins TRBV20-1 and TRBJ2-7; D is uncertain. This CDR3 contains 14 residues. Deletions cut 2 bases from V and 2 bases from J, with 13 bases between. Germline CDR1 DFQATT, CDR2 SNEGSKA (reference sequence).

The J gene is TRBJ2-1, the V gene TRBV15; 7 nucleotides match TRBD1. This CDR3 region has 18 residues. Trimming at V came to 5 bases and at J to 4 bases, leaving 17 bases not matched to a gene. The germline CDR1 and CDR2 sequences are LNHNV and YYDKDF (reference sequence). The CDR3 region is CATSGGMGRPRGYNEQFF. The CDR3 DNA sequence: TGTGCCACCAGCGGGGGAATGGGGCGGCCCAGGGGGTACAATGAGCAGTTCTTC.

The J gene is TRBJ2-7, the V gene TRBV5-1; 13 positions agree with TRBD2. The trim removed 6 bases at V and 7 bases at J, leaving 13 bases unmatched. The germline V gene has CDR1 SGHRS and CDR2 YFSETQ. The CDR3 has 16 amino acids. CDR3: CASTGTSGALYKEQYF. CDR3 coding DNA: TGCGCCAGCACCGGGACTAGCGGGGCCCTTTATAAGGAGCAGTACTTC.

CDR3 nucleotides: TGCAGTGCTAGTAGCGGGGTACCTAATGAAAAACTGTTTTTT. Protein sequence: CSASSGVPNEKLFF. This sequence joins TRBV20-1 and TRBJ1-4; D unclear. The germline V gene encodes CDR1 DFQATT and CDR2 SNEGSKA (reference sequence). V was pared by 3 bases and J by 3 bases, with 11 bases between. CDR3 length: 14 residues.

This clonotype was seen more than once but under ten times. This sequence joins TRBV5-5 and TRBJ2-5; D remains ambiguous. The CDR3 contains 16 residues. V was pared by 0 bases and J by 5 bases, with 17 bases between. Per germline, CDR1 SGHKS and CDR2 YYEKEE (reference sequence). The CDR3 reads CASSLGETSVGETQYF. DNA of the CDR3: TGTGCCAGCAGCTTGGGGGAAACCTCGGTCGGGGAGACCCAGTACTTC. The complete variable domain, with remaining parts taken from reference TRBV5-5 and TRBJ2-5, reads DAGVTQSPTHLIKTRGQQVTLRCSPISGHKSVSWYQQVLGQGPQFIFQYYEKEERGRGNFPDRFSARQFPNYSSELNVNALLLGDSALYLCASSLGETSVGETQYFGPGTRLLVL.

CDR3 in amino acids: CSASSQGTKNIQYF. In DNA form, the CDR3 reads TGCAGTGCCTCCTCACAGGGAACCAAAAACATTCAGTACTTC. This sequence joins TRBV20-1 and TRBJ2-4; TRBD1 is a possible D gene (6 bases). Trimming shortened V by 6 bases and J by 2 bases, and 14 bases separated the two germline ends. The CDR3 contains 14 residues. In germline, CDR1 is DFQATT, CDR2 SNEGSKA (reference sequence).

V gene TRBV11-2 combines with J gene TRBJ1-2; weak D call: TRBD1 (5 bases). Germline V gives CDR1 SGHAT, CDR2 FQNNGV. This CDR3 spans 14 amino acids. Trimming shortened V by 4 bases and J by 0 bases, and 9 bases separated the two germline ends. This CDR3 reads CASSSTDANYGYTF. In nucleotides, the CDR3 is TGTGCCAGCAGCTCGACAGATGCTAACTATGGCTACACCTTC.

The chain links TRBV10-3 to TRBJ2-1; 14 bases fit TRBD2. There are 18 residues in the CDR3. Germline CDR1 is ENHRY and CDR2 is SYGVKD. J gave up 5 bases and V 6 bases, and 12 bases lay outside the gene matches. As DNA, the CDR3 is TGTGCCATCAGCACCGCGCCGGGACTAGCGGGGGCAAACAATGAGCAGTTCTTC. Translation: CAISTAPGLAGANNEQFF.

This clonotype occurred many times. CDR3 sequence: CATSRDPQGAETQYF. CDR3 DNA sequence: TGTGCCACCAGCAGAGATCCCCAGGGGGCGGAGACCCAGTACTTC. This chain links TRBV15 with TRBJ2-5, with 8 bases identical to TRBD1. Germline V gene sequence: CDR1 LNHNV, CDR2 YYDKDF (reference sequence). Losses at the gene ends were 0 bases for V and 5 bases for J; bases not matched to a gene: 5. The CDR3 has 15 amino acids.

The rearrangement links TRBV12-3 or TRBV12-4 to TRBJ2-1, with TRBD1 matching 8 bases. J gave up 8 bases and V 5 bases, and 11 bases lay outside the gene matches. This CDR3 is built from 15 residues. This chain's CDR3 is CASSPGTGRLHEQFF. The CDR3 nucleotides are TGTGCCAGCAGTCCCGGGACAGGCCGGTTACATGAGCAGTTCTTC.

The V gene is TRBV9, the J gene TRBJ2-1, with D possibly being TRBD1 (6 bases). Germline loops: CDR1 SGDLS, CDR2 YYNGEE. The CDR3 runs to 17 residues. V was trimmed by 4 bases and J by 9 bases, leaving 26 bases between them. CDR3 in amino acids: CASSPRPRQEIQSEQFF. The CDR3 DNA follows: TGTGCCAGCAGCCCCCGACCACGACAGGAGATCCAATCTGAGCAGTTCTTC.

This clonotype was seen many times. Here the CDR3 DNA reads TGTGCCAGCAGTTTGGTGGACCGGAACACTGAAGCTTTCTTT. Translated: CASSLVDRNTEAFF. The chain is built from TRBV28 and TRBJ1-1; D unresolved. The V gene lost 3 bases and the J gene lost 1 base, with 9 bases spanning the gap. Germline loops: CDR1 MDHEN, CDR2 SYDVKM. This CDR3 region has 14 residues.

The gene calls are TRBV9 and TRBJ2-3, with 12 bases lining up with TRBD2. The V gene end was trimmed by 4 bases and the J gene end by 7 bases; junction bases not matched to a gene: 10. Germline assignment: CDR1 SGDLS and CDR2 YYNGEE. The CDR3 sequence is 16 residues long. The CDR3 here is CASSFPTSGGLNTQYF. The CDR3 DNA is TGTGCCAGCAGCTTTCCGACTAGCGGGGGCCTCAATACGCAGTATTTT.